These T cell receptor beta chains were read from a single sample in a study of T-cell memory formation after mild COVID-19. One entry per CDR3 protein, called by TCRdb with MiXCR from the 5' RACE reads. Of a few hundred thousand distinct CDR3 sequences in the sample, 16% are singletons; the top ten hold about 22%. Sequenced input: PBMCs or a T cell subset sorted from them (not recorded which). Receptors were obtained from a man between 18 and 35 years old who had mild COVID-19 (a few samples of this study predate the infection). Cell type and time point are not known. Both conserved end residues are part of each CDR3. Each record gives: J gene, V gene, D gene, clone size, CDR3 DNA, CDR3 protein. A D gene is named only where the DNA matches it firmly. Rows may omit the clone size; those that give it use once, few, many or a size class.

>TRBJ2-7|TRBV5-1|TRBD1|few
TGCGCCAGCAGCATCCCATCGCCGGGACAGGGGGACGAGCAGTACTTC
CASSIPSPGQGDEQYF
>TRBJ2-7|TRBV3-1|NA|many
TGTGCCAGCAGCCAAGGGTTTTACGAGCAGTACTTC
CASSQGFYEQYF
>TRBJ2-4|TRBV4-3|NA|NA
NA
CASSQVAEGANYNF
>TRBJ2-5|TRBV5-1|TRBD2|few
TGCGCCAGCAGCTTGCATACTAGCGGGAAAGAGACCCAGTACTTC
CASSLHTSGKETQYF
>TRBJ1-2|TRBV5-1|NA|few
TGCGCCAGCAGTGGATCTAACTATGGCTACACCTTC
CASSGSNYGYTF
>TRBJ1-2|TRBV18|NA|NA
TGTGCCAGCTCACCGGGGGGGTCGGCTAACTATGGCTACACCTTC
CASSPGGSANYGYTF
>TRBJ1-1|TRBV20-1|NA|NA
TGCAGTGCCAGCCTCGCGTCCCTGGTAGAAGCTTTCTTT
CSASLASLVEAFF
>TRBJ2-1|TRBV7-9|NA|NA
TGTGCCAGCAGATCAGACCGAAATGAGCAGTTCTTC
CASRSDRNEQFF
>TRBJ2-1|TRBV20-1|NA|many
TGCAGTGCTTTCCATCCCCTAGGCGTGGGGAACAATGAGCAGTTCTTC
CSAFHPLGVGNNEQFF
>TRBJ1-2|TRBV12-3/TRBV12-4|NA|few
TGTGCCAGCAGTGCCCTCAGGGACCCTCCCACCTTC
CASSALRDPPTF
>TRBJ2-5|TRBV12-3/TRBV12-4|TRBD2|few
TGTGCCACCTCTAGCGGGGTACAAGAGACCCAGTACTTC
CATSSGVQETQYF
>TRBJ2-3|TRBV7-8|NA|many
TGTGCCAGCAGCTTACGATCTAGCACGCAGTATTTT
CASSLRSSTQYF
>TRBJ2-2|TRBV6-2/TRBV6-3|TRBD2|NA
TGTGCCAGCAGTTACGGGGGACTAGCGCAGACCGGGGAGCTGTTTTTT
CASSYGGLAQTGELFF
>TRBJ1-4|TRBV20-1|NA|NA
TGCAGTGCTAGAACCCAGGGGTATGAAAAACTGTTTTTT
CSARTQGYEKLFF
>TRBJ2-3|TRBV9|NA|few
TGTGCCAGCAGCGTAGGGAGCACAGATACGCAGTATTTT
CASSVGSTDTQYF
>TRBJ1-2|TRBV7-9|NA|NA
TGTGCCAGCAGCTCAACGGGGGGGGTCGGCTATGGCTACACCTTC
CASSSTGGVGYGYTF
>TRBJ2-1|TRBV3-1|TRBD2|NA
TGTGCCAGCAGCCCCTCGACCACTAGCGTTTTTTCGAATGAGCAGTTCTTC
CASSPSTTSVFSNEQFF
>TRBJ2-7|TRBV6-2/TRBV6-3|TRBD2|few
TGTGCCAGCAGCTCCGGGGGAGGGCGATACGAGCAGTACTTC
CASSSGGGRYEQYF
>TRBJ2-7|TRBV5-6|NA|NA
TGTGCCAGCAGCCATGAGCGCGAGCAGTACTTC
CASSHEREQYF
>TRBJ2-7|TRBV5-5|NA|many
TGTGCCAGCAGCCACACCCCCGCGGGGATCTCCTACGAGCAGTACTTC
CASSHTPAGISYEQYF
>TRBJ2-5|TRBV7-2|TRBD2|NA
TGTGCCAGCAGGAGGACTAGCGGGGGCCAAGAGACCCAGTACTTC
CASRRTSGGQETQYF
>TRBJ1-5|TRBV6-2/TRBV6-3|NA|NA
TGTGCCAGCAGTCGTGGGACGGAGGGAGGCAATCAGCCCCAGCATTTT
CASSRGTEGGNQPQHF
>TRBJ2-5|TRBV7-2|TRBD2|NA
TGTGCCAGCAGCTTCGGGACTAGCGGGACCCAGTACTTC
CASSFGTSGTQYF
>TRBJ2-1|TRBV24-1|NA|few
TGTGCCACCAGTGACTCGGGACGAGATGAAAATGAGCAGTTCTTC
CATSDSGRDENEQFF